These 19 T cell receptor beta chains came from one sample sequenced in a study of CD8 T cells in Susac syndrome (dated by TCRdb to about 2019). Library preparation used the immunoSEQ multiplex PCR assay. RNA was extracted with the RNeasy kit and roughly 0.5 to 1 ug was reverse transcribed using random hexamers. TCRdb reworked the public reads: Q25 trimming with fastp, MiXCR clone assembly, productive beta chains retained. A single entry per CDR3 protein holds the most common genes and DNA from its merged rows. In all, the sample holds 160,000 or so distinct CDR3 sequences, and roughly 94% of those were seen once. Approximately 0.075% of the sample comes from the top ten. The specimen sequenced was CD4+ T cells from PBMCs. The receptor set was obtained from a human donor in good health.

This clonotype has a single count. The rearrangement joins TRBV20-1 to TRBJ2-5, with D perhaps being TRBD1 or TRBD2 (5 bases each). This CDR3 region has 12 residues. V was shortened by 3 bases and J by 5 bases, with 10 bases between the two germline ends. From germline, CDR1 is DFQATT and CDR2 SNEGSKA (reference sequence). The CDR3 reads CSARWGSETQYF. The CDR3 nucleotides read TGCAGTGCTAGGTGGGGGAGCGAGACCCAGTACTTC.

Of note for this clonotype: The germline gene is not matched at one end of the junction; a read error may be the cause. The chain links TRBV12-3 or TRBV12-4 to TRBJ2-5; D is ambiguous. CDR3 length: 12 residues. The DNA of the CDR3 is TGTGCCAGCAGTCCCCTCCGGCAGCCCCCAAACTTC. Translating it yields CASSPLRQPPNF.

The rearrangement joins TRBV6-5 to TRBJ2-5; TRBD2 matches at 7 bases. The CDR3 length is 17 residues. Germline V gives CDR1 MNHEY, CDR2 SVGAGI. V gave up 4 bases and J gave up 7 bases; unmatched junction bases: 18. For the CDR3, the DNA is TGTGCCAGCAGTTTTAGGGCTGGCGAACCCCCGGGGGGGACCCAGTACTTC. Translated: CASSFRAGEPPGGTQYF.

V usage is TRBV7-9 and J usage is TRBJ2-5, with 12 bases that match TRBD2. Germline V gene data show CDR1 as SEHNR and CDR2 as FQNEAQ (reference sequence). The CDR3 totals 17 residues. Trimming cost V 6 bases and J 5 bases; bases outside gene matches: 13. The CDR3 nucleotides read TGTGCCAGCAGTCTCGGACTAGCGGGGCGATCGGGGGAGACCCAGTACTTC. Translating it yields CASSLGLAGRSGETQYF. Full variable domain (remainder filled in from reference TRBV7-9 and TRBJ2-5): DTGVSQNPRHKITKRGQNVTFRCDPISEHNRLYWYRQTLGQGPEFLTYFQNEAQLEKSRLLSDRFSAERPKGSFSTLEIQRTEQGDSAMYLCASSLGLAGRSGETQYFGPGTRLLVL.

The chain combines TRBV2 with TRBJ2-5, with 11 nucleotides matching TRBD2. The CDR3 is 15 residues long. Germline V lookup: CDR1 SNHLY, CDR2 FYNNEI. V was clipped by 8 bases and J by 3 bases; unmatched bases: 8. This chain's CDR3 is CASGSGGASKETQYF. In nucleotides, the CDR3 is TGTGCCAGCGGTAGCGGGGGGGCGTCTAAAGAGACCCAGTACTTC.

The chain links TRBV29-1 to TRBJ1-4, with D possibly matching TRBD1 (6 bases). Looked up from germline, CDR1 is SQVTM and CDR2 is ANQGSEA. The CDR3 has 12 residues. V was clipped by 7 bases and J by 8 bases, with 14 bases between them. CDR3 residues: CSAGALEEKLFF. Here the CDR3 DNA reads TGCAGCGCGGGGGCCTTGGAAGAAAAACTGTTTTTT. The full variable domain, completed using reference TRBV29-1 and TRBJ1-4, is SAVISQKPSRDICQRGTSLTIQCQVDSQVTMMFWYRQQPGQSLTLIATANQGSEATYESGFVIDKFPISRPNLTFSTLTVSNMSPEDSSIYLCSAGALEEKLFFGSGTQLSVL.

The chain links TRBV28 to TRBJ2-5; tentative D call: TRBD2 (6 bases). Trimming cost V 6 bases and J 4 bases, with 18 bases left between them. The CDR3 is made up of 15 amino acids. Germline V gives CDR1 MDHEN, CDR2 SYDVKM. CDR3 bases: TGTGCCAGCAGCACTCCCGGGGGTTGGGGAGAGACCCAGTACTTC. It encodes CASSTPGGWGETQYF.

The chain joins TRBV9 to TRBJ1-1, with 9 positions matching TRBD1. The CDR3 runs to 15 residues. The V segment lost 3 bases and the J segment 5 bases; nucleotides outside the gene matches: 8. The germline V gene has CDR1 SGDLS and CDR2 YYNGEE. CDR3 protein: CASSAPTGGRTEAFF. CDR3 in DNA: TGTGCCAGCAGCGCCCCGACAGGGGGACGTACTGAAGCTTTCTTT.

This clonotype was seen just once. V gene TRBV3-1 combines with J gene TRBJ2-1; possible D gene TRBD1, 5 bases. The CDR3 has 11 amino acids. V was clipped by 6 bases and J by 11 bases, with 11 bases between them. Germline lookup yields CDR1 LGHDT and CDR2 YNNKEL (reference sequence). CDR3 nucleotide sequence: TGTGCCAGCAGTCGTCGGACAAAGCAGTTCTTC. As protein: CASSRRTKQFF.

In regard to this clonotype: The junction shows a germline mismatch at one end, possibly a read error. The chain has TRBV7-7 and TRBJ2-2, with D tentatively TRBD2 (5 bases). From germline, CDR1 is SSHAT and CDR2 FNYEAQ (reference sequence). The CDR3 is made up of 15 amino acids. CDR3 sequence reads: CASSPGGRNTGELFF. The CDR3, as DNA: TGTGCTAGCAGCCCAGGAGGTCGTAACACCGGGGAGCTGTTTTTT.

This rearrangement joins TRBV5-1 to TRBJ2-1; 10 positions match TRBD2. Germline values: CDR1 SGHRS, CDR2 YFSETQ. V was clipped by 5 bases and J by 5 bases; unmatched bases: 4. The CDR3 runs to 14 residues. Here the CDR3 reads CASSTGTSDNEQFF. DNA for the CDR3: TGCGCCAGCAGTACCGGGACTAGCGACAATGAGCAGTTCTTC.

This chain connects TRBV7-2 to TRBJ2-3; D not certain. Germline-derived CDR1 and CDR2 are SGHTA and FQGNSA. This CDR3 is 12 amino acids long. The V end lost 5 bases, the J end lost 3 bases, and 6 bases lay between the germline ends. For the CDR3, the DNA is TGTGCCAGCAGCAGAGATACAGATACGCAGTATTTT. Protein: CASSRDTDTQYF.

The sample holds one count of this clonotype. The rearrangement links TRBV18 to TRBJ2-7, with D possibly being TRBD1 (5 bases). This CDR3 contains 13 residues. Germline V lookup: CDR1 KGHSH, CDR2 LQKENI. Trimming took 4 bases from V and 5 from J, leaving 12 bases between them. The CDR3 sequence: CASSRQLIHEQYF. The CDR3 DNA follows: TGTGCCAGCTCACGACAGCTTATCCACGAGCAGTACTTC.

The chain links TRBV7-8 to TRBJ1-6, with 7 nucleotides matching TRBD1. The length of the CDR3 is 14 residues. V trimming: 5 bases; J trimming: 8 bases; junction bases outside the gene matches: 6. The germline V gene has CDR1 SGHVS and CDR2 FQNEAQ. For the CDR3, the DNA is TGTGCCAGCAGCGGGACAGTGAGGGATTCACCCCTCCACTTT. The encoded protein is CASSGTVRDSPLHF.

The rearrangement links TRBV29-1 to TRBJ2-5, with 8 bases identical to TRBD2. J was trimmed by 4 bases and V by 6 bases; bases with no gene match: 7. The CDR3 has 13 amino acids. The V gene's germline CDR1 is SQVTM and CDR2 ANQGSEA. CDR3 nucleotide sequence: TGCAGCGTGGGGACTAGAAAAGGAGAGACCCAGTACTTC. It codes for CSVGTRKGETQYF.

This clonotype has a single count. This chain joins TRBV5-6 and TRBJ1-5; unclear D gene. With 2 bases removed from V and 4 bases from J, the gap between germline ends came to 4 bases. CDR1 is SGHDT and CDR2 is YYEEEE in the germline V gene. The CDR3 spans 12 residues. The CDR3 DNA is TGTGCCAGCAGCTTCACTAATCAGCCCCAGCATTTT. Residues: CASSFTNQPQHF.

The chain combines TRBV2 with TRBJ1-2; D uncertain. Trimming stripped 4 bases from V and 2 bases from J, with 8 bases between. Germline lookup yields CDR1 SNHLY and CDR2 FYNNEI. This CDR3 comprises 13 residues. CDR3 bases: TGTGCCAGCAGTGGGACGGTCAACTATGGCTACACCTTC. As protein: CASSGTVNYGYTF. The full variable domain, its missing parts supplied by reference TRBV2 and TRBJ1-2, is EPEVTQTPSHQVTQMGQEVILRCVPISNHLYFYWYRQILGQKVEFLVSFYNNEISEKSEIFDDQFSVERPDGSNFTLKIRSTKLEDSAMYFCASSGTVNYGYTFGSGTRLTVV.

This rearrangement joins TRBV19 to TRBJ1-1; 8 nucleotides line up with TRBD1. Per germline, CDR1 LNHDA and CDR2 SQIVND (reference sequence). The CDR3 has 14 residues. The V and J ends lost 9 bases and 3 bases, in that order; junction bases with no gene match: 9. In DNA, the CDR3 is TGTGCCAGCGAGCGCAGGGGGCCTGACACTGAAGCTTTCTTT. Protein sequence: CASERRGPDTEAFF.

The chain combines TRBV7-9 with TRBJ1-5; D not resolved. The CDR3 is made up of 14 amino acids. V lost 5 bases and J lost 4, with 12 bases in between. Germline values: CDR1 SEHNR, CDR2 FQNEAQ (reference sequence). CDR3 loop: CASSLDGFNQPQHF. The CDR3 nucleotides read TGTGCCAGCAGCCTGGACGGATTTAATCAGCCCCAGCATTTT.